The next 28 T cell receptor beta chains were all read from a single sample in a study of monozygotic twins with inflammatory bowel disease. Reprocessing the 5' RACE reads, TCRdb reports a single entry for every CDR3 protein and omits DNA. This table lists 150,000 to 200,000 distinct CDR3 sequences. Sequenced: blood. These receptors all stem from a human donor with ulcerative colitis or Crohn's disease, or a healthy co-twin of an affected twin (not recorded which).

The V and J genes are TRBV7-9 and TRBJ2-1; TCRdb lists TRBD1, though no DNA is available to test this call. There are 17 residues in the CDR3. Germline-derived CDR1 and CDR2 are SEHNR and FQNEAQ (reference sequence). The CDR3 protein is CASSSLPGTGAFDEQFF. The full variable domain, rest sourced from reference TRBV7-9 and TRBJ2-1, is DTGVSQNPRHKITKRGQNVTFRCDPISEHNRLYWYRQTLGQGPEFLTYFQNEAQLEKSRLLSDRFSAERPKGSFSTLEIQRTEQGDSAMYLCASSSLPGTGAFDEQFFGPGTRLTVL.

This chain connects TRBV5-5 to TRBJ2-1; TCRdb designates TRBD1, a call that cannot be tested without DNA. The CDR3 runs 15 residues. Germline lookup yields CDR1 SGHKS and CDR2 YYEKEE (reference sequence). This chain's CDR3 is CASSWTGGADNEQFF.

The gene calls are TRBV13 and TRBJ1-6. Germline assignment: CDR1 PRHDT and CDR2 FYEKMQ (reference sequence). This CDR3 is built from 16 residues. CDR3 amino acids: CASSLQGSSYNSPLHF.

The V and J genes are TRBV19 and TRBJ2-1; TCRdb lists TRBD1, though no DNA is available to test this call. This CDR3 contains 15 residues. Germline V gene sequence: CDR1 LNHDA, CDR2 SQIVND (reference sequence). The CDR3 spells CASSRTGGSYNEQFF.

The V call is TRBV19, the J call TRBJ2-1; TCRdb's assignment of TRBD2 cannot be checked, as there is no DNA. This CDR3 spans 14 amino acids. Per the germline V gene, CDR1 is LNHDA and CDR2 is SQIVND (reference sequence). The CDR3 sequence: CASSIRERGSGQFF.

The rearrangement links TRBV19 to TRBJ2-7; TCRdb's D gene call, TRBD2, goes unchecked for lack of DNA. The CDR3 is 16 amino acids. Germline values: CDR1 LNHDA, CDR2 SQIVND (reference sequence). This CDR3 is CASSPRGGAPSYEQYF. Using reference TRBV19 and TRBJ2-7 for the parts outside the CDR3, the full variable domain is DGGITQSPKYLFRKEGQNVTLSCEQNLNHDAMYWYRQDPGQGLRLIYYSQIVNDFQKGDIAEGYSVSREKKESFPLTVTSAQKNPTAFYLCASSPRGGAPSYEQYFGPGTRLTVT.

This CDR3 reads CASSFSPADYGYTF. The chain couples TRBV7-9 to TRBJ1-2; TCRdb indicates TRBD1, and absent DNA this call remains unverified. CDR3 length: 14 amino acids. In germline, CDR1 is SEHNR, CDR2 FQNEAQ (reference sequence).

The gene calls are TRBV7-8 and TRBJ2-3; the TCRdb call, TRBD1, lacks DNA for checking. The germline CDR1 and CDR2 sequences are SGHVS and FQNEAQ. There are 14 residues in the CDR3. CDR3 loop: CASSLGGGADTQYF.

This sequence joins TRBV27 and TRBJ1-1; TCRdb gives TRBD1 as the D gene, but with no DNA this cannot be confirmed. Germline CDR1 is MNHEY and CDR2 is SMNVEV (reference sequence). The CDR3 sequence is 13 residues long. The CDR3 sequence: CASSLQGVNEAFF.

The rearrangement uses TRBV5-6 and TRBJ1-4; TCRdb returns TRBD1, unconfirmable since there is no DNA. This CDR3 comprises 14 residues. CDR1 and CDR2 (germline): SGHDT, YYEEEE. CDR3 in amino acids: CASSQGTTNEKLFF.

The gene calls are TRBV19 and TRBJ2-3; the TCRdb D gene call, TRBD2, has no DNA to confirm it. Germline-derived CDR1 and CDR2 are LNHDA and SQIVND (reference sequence). This CDR3 region has 17 residues. CDR3 region: CASTRTASGGATDTQYF.

The rearrangement uses TRBV2 and TRBJ2-5; TCRdb's D gene call, TRBD1, goes unchecked for lack of DNA. Germline V gene sequence: CDR1 SNHLY, CDR2 FYNNEI. The CDR3 length is 14 residues. The CDR3 loop reads CASRGGAEEETQYF.

The chain recombines TRBV5-1 with TRBJ2-2; TCRdb's assignment of TRBD2 cannot be checked, as there is no DNA. The CDR3 loop spans 14 amino acids. The germline CDR1 and CDR2 sequences are SGHRS and YFSETQ. CDR3 in amino acids: CASSPGTTPGELFF.

The chain links TRBV28 to TRBJ2-1; the D call of TRBD2 rests on TCRdb alone, since no DNA is present to check it. The CDR3 spans 15 residues. Germline CDR1 reads MDHEN; CDR2 reads SYDVKM. CDR3 in amino acids: CASSDRTSGDNEQFF.

V and J are TRBV4-1 and TRBJ2-7; TCRdb names TRBD2, which stays unverified in the absence of DNA. This CDR3 contains 16 residues. Germline CDR1 reads MGHRA; CDR2 reads YSYEKL. The chain's CDR3 is CASSTRTSGRIYEQYF.

V gene TRBV9 combines with J gene TRBJ2-5. Germline CDR1 reads SGDLS; CDR2 reads YYNGEE. This CDR3 has 14 residues. CDR3 residues: CASSVDDRPETQYF.

The chain uses TRBV12-3 or TRBV12-4 and TRBJ2-1; TCRdb reports TRBD1, a call that lacks DNA to check it against. This CDR3 spans 12 amino acids. The CDR3 sequence: CASSSWGGVVFF.

This sequence joins TRBV6-1 and TRBJ1-5; TCRdb's D call of TRBD1 is untestable without DNA. CDR1 and CDR2 (germline): MNHNS, SASEGT. This CDR3 is built from 17 residues. CDR3 sequence reads: CASSEGGTARRNQPQHF.

The CDR3 sequence: CASSRLTGGTEAFF. The V call is TRBV5-1, the J call TRBJ1-1; checking the TCRdb D call of TRBD1 is not possible without DNA. The CDR3 consists of 14 residues. The germline gives CDR1 SGHRS, CDR2 YFSETQ.

The chain combines TRBV27 with TRBJ2-3; checking the TCRdb D call of TRBD2 is not possible without DNA. Germline V CDR1 and CDR2: MNHEY, SMNVEV (reference sequence). This CDR3 has 15 amino acids. The CDR3 spells CASSKEAGVVHTQYF.

The V and J genes are TRBV5-6 and TRBJ1-1. The CDR3 is made up of 12 amino acids. CDR1 is SGHDT, CDR2 YYEEEE, per germline. The CDR3 sequence: CASSLQTGEAFF. The full variable domain, completed using reference TRBV5-6 and TRBJ1-1, is DAGVTQSPTHLIKTRGQQVTLRCSPKSGHDTVSWYQQALGQGPQFIFQYYEEEERQRGNFPDRFSGHQFPNYSSELNVNALLLGDSALYLCASSLQTGEAFFGQGTRLTVV.

The genes are TRBV19 and TRBJ1-1; the TRBD1 assignment by TCRdb is unverifiable without DNA. CDR3 length: 15 residues. Germline-derived CDR1 and CDR2 are LNHDA and SQIVND (reference sequence). The CDR3 spells CASSGTGGIFIGAFF. Filled out from reference TRBV19 and TRBJ1-1, the complete variable domain reads DGGITQSPKYLFRKEGQNVTLSCEQNLNHDAMYWYRQDPGQGLRLIYYSQIVNDFQKGDIAEGYSVSREKKESFPLTVTSAQKNPTAFYLCASSGTGGIFIGAFFGQGTRLTVV.

This chain links TRBV7-9 with TRBJ1-1. In germline, CDR1 is SEHNR, CDR2 FQNEAQ (reference sequence). The CDR3 runs 16 residues. This CDR3 is CASSKRGGARNTEAFF.

V and J are TRBV20-1 and TRBJ1-6; TCRdb gives TRBD1 as the D gene, but with no DNA this cannot be confirmed. The germline CDR1 and CDR2 sequences are DFQATT and SNEGSKA (reference sequence). This CDR3 spans 18 amino acids. The CDR3 is CSARDHHDGGHLGSPLHF.

The rearrangement joins TRBV27 to TRBJ1-5. This CDR3 spans 15 amino acids. The germline V gene encodes CDR1 MNHEY and CDR2 SMNVEV (reference sequence). The CDR3 protein is CASSLSAMSNQPQHF.

The chain uses TRBV20-1 and TRBJ2-1; there is no DNA to check the TCRdb D call of TRBD2. The germline V gene has CDR1 DFQATT and CDR2 SNEGSKA (reference sequence). This CDR3 is 16 amino acids long. The CDR3 region is CSARRSASGRVNEQFF.

The rearrangement uses TRBV27 and TRBJ2-1; there is no DNA to check the TCRdb D call of TRBD2. Germline V gene lookup returns CDR1 MNHEY and CDR2 SMNVEV (reference sequence). This CDR3 contains 14 residues. The CDR3: CASAGLGSYNEQFF.

J is TRBJ2-3 and V is TRBV7-9; TCRdb calls TRBD1, which cannot be checked without DNA. The CDR3 runs to 14 residues. Per germline, CDR1 SEHNR and CDR2 FQNEAQ (reference sequence). CDR3 loop: CASSSGGATDTQYF. The full variable domain, its missing parts supplied by reference TRBV7-9 and TRBJ2-3, is DTGVSQNPRHKITKRGQNVTFRCDPISEHNRLYWYRQTLGQGPEFLTYFQNEAQLEKSRLLSDRFSAERPKGSFSTLEIQRTEQGDSAMYLCASSSGGATDTQYFGPGTRLTVL.